This entry lists 10 T cell receptor beta chains sequenced from one sample in a study of blood T cell repertoires in COVID-19. Profiled with immunoSEQ multiplex PCR; TCRdb holds only in-frame clones, not every one. Of about 100,000 clones in the sample, roughly 80% were seen once. The specimen was peripheral blood. The receptors were gathered from a human donor in a cohort sampled during active COVID-19.

This chain joins TRBV11-2 and TRBJ2-3; 8 nucleotides line up with TRBD1. The CDR3 has 16 amino acids. Trimming cost V 0 bases and J 4 bases; bases outside gene matches: 6. Germline lookup yields CDR1 SGHAT and CDR2 FQNNGV. The CDR3 reads CASSLDRGRFPDTQYF. CDR3 DNA sequence: TGTGCCAGCAGCTTAGACAGGGGGCGTTTTCCAGATACGCAGTATTTT.

The chain recombines TRBV2 with TRBJ2-7, with a tentative D call TRBD1 (5 bases). CDR1 is SNHLY and CDR2 is FYNNEI in the germline V gene. The germline V and J ends were trimmed by 6 bases and 0 bases, with 12 bases remaining between them. The CDR3 is 14 amino acids. The chain's CDR3 is CASSLDSNSYEQYF. DNA for the CDR3: TGTGCCAGCAGCCTAGACAGTAACTCCTACGAGCAGTACTTC.

The V and J genes are TRBV29-1 and TRBJ1-5; D gene unclear. The CDR3 consists of 12 residues. Trimming shortened V by 4 bases and J by 5 bases, and 9 bases separated the two germline ends. Per the germline V gene, CDR1 is SQVTM and CDR2 is ANQGSEA. The CDR3 DNA is TGCAGCGTTGGGGAGGTGGATCAGCCCCAGCATTTT. It encodes CSVGEVDQPQHF.

The chain employs TRBV2 and TRBJ2-6; 7 bases line up with TRBD1. The trim removed 4 bases at V and 4 bases at J, leaving 4 bases unmatched. Germline assignment: CDR1 SNHLY and CDR2 FYNNEI. The CDR3 is 15 amino acids. In DNA form, the CDR3 reads TGTGCCAGCAGTGGCACAGGGGCGGGGGCCAACGTCCTGACTTTC. Amino acid sequence: CASSGTGAGANVLTF. Full variable domain (rest looked up from reference TRBV2 and TRBJ2-6): EPEVTQTPSHQVTQMGQEVILRCVPISNHLYFYWYRQILGQKVEFLVSFYNNEISEKSEIFDDQFSVERPDGSNFTLKIRSTKLEDSAMYFCASSGTGAGANVLTFGAGSRLTVL.

There are a few counts of this clone. This chain connects TRBV4-2 to TRBJ1-5; 9 bases are shared with TRBD1. Germline values: CDR1 LGHNA, CDR2 YNFKEQ. The CDR3 spans 18 residues. Trimming at V came to 1 base and at J to 4 bases, leaving 11 bases not matched to a gene. The CDR3 reads CASSQGMTGTGINQPQHF. For the CDR3, the DNA is TGTGCCAGCAGCCAAGGGATGACCGGGACAGGGATTAATCAGCCCCAGCATTTT.

The genes are TRBV2 and TRBJ2-1, with D possibly TRBD2 on 6 matching bases. V lost 5 bases to trimming and J lost 5 bases, with 16 bases between them. The CDR3 runs to 15 residues. Germline V CDR1 and CDR2: SNHLY, FYNNEI. CDR3 region: CASSLGAGRNNEQFF. CDR3 nucleotides: TGTGCCAGCAGTTTAGGGGCGGGGAGAAACAATGAGCAGTTCTTC. The full variable domain, with the rest looked up from reference TRBV2 and TRBJ2-1, is EPEVTQTPSHQVTQMGQEVILRCVPISNHLYFYWYRQILGQKVEFLVSFYNNEISEKSEIFDDQFSVERPDGSNFTLKIRSTKLEDSAMYFCASSLGAGRNNEQFFGPGTRLTVL.

This clone occurred a few times. CDR3 DNA: TGTGCCTGGAGTTCTTCGGGGGCCCAGCATTTT. Translation: CAWSSSGAQHF. The V call is TRBV30, the J call TRBJ1-5, with D perhaps TRBD1 (5 bases). The CDR3 runs to 11 residues. Germline CDR1 GTSNPN, CDR2 SVGIG (reference sequence). The V gene lost 2 bases and the J gene lost 11 bases, with 10 bases spanning the gap.

CDR3 region: CASSLSVGEMNTEAFF. The CDR3 DNA reads as TGCGCCAGCAGCTTGTCGGTCGGGGAAATGAACACTGAAGCTTTCTTT. The gene calls are TRBV5-1 and TRBJ1-1; the D is unclear. In germline, CDR1 is SGHRS, CDR2 YFSETQ. The CDR3 runs to 16 residues. Deletions cut 1 base from V and 0 bases from J, with 13 bases between.

The chain joins TRBV11-3 to TRBJ2-1, with D tentatively TRBD2 (5 bases). V was trimmed by 1 base and J by 7 bases, leaving 8 bases between them. Germline V gene sequence: CDR1 SGHNT, CDR2 YENEEA. This CDR3 is 13 amino acids long. CDR3 protein: CASSLGERNEQFF. Here the CDR3 DNA reads TGTGCCAGCAGCTTAGGCGAGCGGAATGAGCAGTTCTTC.

V and J are TRBV5-6 and TRBJ1-6, with a tentative D call TRBD1 (6 bases). V was cut by 6 bases and J by 10 bases, with 17 bases left in between. CDR1 SGHDT and CDR2 YYEEEE come from the germline V gene. The CDR3 is 14 residues long. The CDR3 DNA follows: TGTGCCAGCACCAAGACAGGAGTTGGGTCACCCCTCCACTTT. This sequence encodes CASTKTGVGSPLHF. The full variable domain, completed using reference TRBV5-6 and TRBJ1-6, is DAGVTQSPTHLIKTRGQQVTLRCSPKSGHDTVSWYQQALGQGPQFIFQYYEEEERQRGNFPDRFSGHQFPNYSSELNVNALLLGDSALYLCASTKTGVGSPLHFGNGTRLTVT.